This T cell receptor beta chain was obtained from a study of cytomegalovirus exposure and HLA in healthy donors (dated by TCRdb to 2015 to 2018). Regarding the study in general: In an earlier analysis of some 550 of the donors, roughly 300 Gb of sequence data and approximately 120 million unique TCR beta sequences from about 190 million T cells were reported. Class I and class II HLA loci were covered by the typing at four-digit resolution. The study profiled the T cell repertoires of approximately 700 subjects by immunosequencing and related them to cytomegalovirus serostatus. Typing coverage varied by locus: about 620-630 donors for A, B, C, DRB1 and DQB1; roughly 510 for DQA1; around 570 for DPA1; around 490 for DPB1. Rather than using new phenotypic data, the later analysis identified candidate immune exposures from TCR beta sequences and from how often those sequences occurred across donors. Roughly 5 DR-DQ haplotypes were treated as single units for association and clustering because of strong linkage in the cohort. A later genetic analysis used genome-wide SNP genotypes for 398 of the 666 donors, treating that subset as a discovery cohort. On average, over 200,000 unique TCR beta nucleotide sequences were sequenced per donor among some 430 genotyped donors of the cohort, with roughly 18% of those sequences being non-productive. A later analysis re-analyzed previously published TCR beta repertoires from 500 to 700 donors and added high-resolution HLA genotyping to study TCR occurrence patterns. High-throughput TCR immunosequencing, statistical association of individual TCRs with disease status, and machine learning were combined to predict cytomegalovirus infection status. An earlier analysis of around 640 of the donors used high-throughput TCR beta sequencing to judge whether each TCR beta V gene segment behaved as functional or pseudogenic. Alongside the repertoire data, information on donor age, sex, ethnicity and CMV serostatus was compiled. Besides the first cohort of about 730 subjects, a separate validation cohort made up of 120 different subjects was used. An early release that covered around 590 HLA-typed donors contained approximately 300 gigabases of sequencing data and tens of millions of unique TCR sequences. Of the approximately 400 genotyped donors, around 81% fell in the genetic ancestry cluster associated with self-reported Caucasian donors. Every discovery cohort repertoire had been produced on one sequencing platform. The study aimed to test whether signatures of past pathogen exposure could be identified by cataloging public T cell receptors.

As to this clone: There is no known antigen for this receptor. No base-level quality is on record; no much larger clone is a single base apart.

CDR1 SGHRS and CDR2 YFSETQ were looked up in the germline V gene. V and J are trimmed by 4 bases and 5 bases, and the gene matches miss 5 bases of the junction. Inclusive of the bounding cysteine and phenylalanine, the CDR3 is 14 residues long. The entry retains the CDR3 DNA only, 42 bases that are in frame from base 1. The receptor library was made with the immunoSEQ multiplex PCR assay. For the multiplex PCR, a mixture combining 60 forward primers for TCR Vbeta segments and 13 reverse primers for TCR Jbeta segments was used. The CDR3 region of rearranged TCR beta genes was amplified from genomic DNA with a multiplex PCR assay. On the Illumina HiSeq System, the amplified TCR beta libraries were sequenced as 87-base-pair reads. On the study's bioinformatics: A later analysis tallied approximately 87 million unique TCR beta chains across the approximately 670 repertoires, and some 12 million of those chains were shared by two or more donors. Raw reads were error-corrected and collapsed into unique sequences with a nearest-neighbor algorithm that merged closely related sequences to remove PCR and sequencing errors. V, D and J gene segments were assigned by aligning CDR3 sequences to IMGT reference sequences. For a sequence to be retained, a match of at least six nucleotides was required to both a V gene segment and a J gene segment. Rearrangements were classified as productive when the CDR3 lacked stop codons and remained in frame with V and J, and all other rearrangements were classified as non-productive. CDR3 was defined according to IMGT convention as the region running from the second conserved V-encoded cysteine to the conserved J-encoded phenylalanine. The earlier analysis of about 590 of the donors excluded sequences that lacked an unambiguous match to a single V gene segment. An earlier analysis of about 590 of the donors classified V segments as functional when productive rearrangements were above 56.7% and as segregating when the standard deviation between donors was above 5%. To diagnose cytomegalovirus status from the catalog of TCR beta chain sequences, a statistical classification framework was built. A later analysis assigned V and J genes by comparing TCR nucleotide sequences with IMGT/GENE-DB human TR gene sequences. The TCRdist pipeline was used in a later analysis to assign CDR3 sequences and most-parsimonious VDJ recombination scenarios. A later analysis defined each TCR beta chain by its CDR3 amino acid sequence plus V-gene family, and excluded reads lacking a unique V-gene family. To address suspected cross-contamination and a sequencing artifact, a later analysis removed approximately 590 highly shared, low-generation-probability nucleotide sequences. For each public chain, a later analysis derived a clonal expansion index from normalized ranks of inferred template counts within each repertoire. In a later analysis, generation probabilities were computed with a VDJ recombination model fitted to out-of-frame rearrangements, and the resulting probabilities were checked against IGoR. A later analysis scored TCR-TCR, TCR-HLA and TCR-CMV co-occurrence with hypergeometric tests, applying a repertoire-size bias correction to TCR pairs. In a later analysis, false discovery rates were estimated by permuting HLA or CMV assignments 20 times. In a later analysis, co-occurring TCRs were grouped using DBSCAN, with TCRdist sequence similarity added in when clustering inside HLA-allele-positive subsets. Co-occurrence clustering excluded repertoires with fewer than 30,000 or more than 120,000 public chains, plus five with anomalous nucleotide sharing. Here the immuneACCESS table is served through TCRdb, limited to in-frame sequences with V and J called. Missing clones are a known gap in these copies; in checked studies unresolved V genes cover under half, and the rest lacks a known reason. V and J calls plus clone size are reproduced from that table; the DNA served to infer D and trimming. The sample table records 100,000 to 150,000 clones; 84% of these occur just once. The ten largest clones add up to approximately 2.4% of the sample.

Points the paper makes about the study in general: The authors suggested that the approach could potentially be generalized to other disease states and immunological phenotypes. This cohort had only TCR beta chains sequenced, and the lack of alpha or paired-chain data limited which features could be detected. When HLA alleles, especially DR and DQ, strongly co-occurred, attributing TCR associations to individual alleles was difficult. The study listed 164 TCR beta chains as associated with cytomegalovirus. The only immune exposure information available for the cohort was CMV serostatus. A group of highly shared sequence variants was considered likely to be a technical artifact of the sequencing pipeline. In vitro tests confirmed that three of the cytomegalovirus-associated TCR beta chains recognize cytomegalovirus antigens. The classifier was reported to diagnose cytomegalovirus status with high specificity and sensitivity in both the original cohort and the validation cohort. Because some donors lacked HLA typing at each locus, the association tests relied only on the typed subset. Specific HLA alleles were associated with about 17,000 TCR beta sequences at a false discovery rate of 0.05 in a later analysis. In a later genetic analysis, fewer N-insertions in productive TCRs were reported among donors in an Asian-associated ancestry cluster than the roughly 670-donor mean. A later analysis reported that several top co-occurrence clusters appeared linked to parvovirus B19, influenza, CMV and Epstein-Barr virus. An earlier analysis of around 500 of the donors showed that most TCR beta V segments appeared in productive rearrangements either about 90% or about 30% of the time, which broadly matched IMGT annotations. Correlated functional status among segregating V segments might be attributable to linkage disequilibrium, but an unknown experimental factor could not be ruled out. In a later analysis, the rate of TCR association differed among HLA loci, with DRB1 alleles having the most associated TCRs and HLA-C alleles having the fewest. Seventeen rarely observed V segments, including chromosome 9 orphons, were excluded from the earlier analysis of approximately 600 of the donors because counts were too low. The 87-base-pair reads could not distinguish some IMGT-functional V segments, including TRBV6-2 and TRBV6-3, so those segments were excluded. In a later analysis, most CMV-associated TCR beta chains were found to appear HLA-restricted, with HLA associations seemingly driven largely by CMV exposure. In a later analysis, HLA-associated TCR beta chains showed more clonal expansion and lower generation probabilities than non-associated chains that were equally common. An association between a missense DCLRE1C variant and V-gene and J-gene trimming of TCR beta chains was found in a later genetic analysis and replicated in an independent cohort. The presence/absence analyses assumed that sequencing depth was roughly uniform across donors, and that assumption may not be true. A further reported finding was that TCR beta sequences accurately predicted the HLA-A and HLA-B alleles for most subjects in the first cohort. While some public TCRs were present in many individuals, most TCR sequences turned up only very rarely across donors.

The cohort consisted of fewer than 700 healthy bone marrow donors. All cohort members were sampled while nominally healthy, although unrecorded immune exposures were likely present. The donor was CMV seronegative and was included in the group of several hundred seronegative cohort members. Each donor provided a peripheral blood sample, and peripheral blood mononuclear cells were used for TCR beta sequencing. Genomic DNA extraction from the blood cell samples was performed with the Qiagen DNeasy Blood Extraction Kit. Recombination joined TRBV5-1 with TRBJ2-2, with TRBD2 identical over 7 junction bases. Sequencing was performed on PBMCs. The clonotype originates from a man between 50 and 59 years old in good health and CMV-seronegative. The bases read TGCGCCAGCAGCCCCGGGAGGACTACCGGGGAGCTGTTTTTT. It is translated as CASSPGRTTGELFF.